This TCR beta chain was identified during a study of CD8 T cells in Susac syndrome. The CDR3 has 13 amino acids. Trimming cost V 6 bases and J 1 base, with 10 bases left between them. Germline V CDR1 and CDR2: SQVTM, ANQGSEA. Study observations and caveats: As acknowledged by the study, its TCR sequencing and HLA analysis included a relatively small number of individuals.

About this clonotype: The antigen remains undetermined.

CD8+ and CD4+ blood T cells underwent TCR beta sequencing. Healthy donors constituted the controls, which were matched for age and sex. The RNA, about 0.45 to 1 ug, was put through reverse transcription using random hexamers. The method of amplification for TCR beta CDR3 was immunoSEQ multiplex PCR, covering 54 Vbeta and 13 Jbeta. TCRdb processed the immunoSEQ multiplex PCR reads anew with MiXCR; each CDR3 protein has one entry. The sample shows roughly 180,000 distinct CDR3 sequences, 90% to 95% of them seen only once. The chain combines TRBV29-1 with TRBJ1-3, with D hard to call. The sequenced sample consisted of CD4+ T cells from PBMCs. The receptor's source is a human donor in good health. CDR3 residues: CSVQTGSGNTIYF. CDR3 bases: TGCAGCGTACAAACGGGGTCTGGAAACACCATATATTTT.